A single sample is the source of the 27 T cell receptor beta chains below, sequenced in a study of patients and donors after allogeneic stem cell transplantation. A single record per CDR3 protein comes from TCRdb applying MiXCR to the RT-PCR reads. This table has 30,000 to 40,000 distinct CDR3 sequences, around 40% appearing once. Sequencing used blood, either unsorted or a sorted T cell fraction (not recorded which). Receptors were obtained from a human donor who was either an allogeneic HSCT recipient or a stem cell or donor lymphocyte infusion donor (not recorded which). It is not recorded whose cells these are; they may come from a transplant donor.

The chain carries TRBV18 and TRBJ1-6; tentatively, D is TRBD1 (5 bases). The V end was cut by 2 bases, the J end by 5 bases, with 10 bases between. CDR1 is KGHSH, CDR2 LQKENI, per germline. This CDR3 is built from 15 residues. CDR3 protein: CASSPSSGHNSPLHF. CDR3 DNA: TGTGCCAGCTCACCATCATCGGGACATAATTCACCCCTCCACTTT.

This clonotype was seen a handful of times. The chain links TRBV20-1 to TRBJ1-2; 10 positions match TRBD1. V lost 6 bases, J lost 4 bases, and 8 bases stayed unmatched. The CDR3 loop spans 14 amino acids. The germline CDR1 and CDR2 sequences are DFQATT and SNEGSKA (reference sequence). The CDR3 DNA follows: TGCAGTGCCCGAGGGGACAGGGGTTCCTATGGCTACACCTTC. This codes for CSARGDRGSYGYTF.

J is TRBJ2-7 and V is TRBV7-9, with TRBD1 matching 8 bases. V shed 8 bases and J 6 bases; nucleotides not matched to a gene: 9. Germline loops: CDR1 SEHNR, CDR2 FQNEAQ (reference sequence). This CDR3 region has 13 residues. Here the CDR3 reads CASCRDRPSEQYF. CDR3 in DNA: TGTGCCAGCTGCCGGGACAGGCCCTCCGAGCAGTACTTC.

CDR3 loop: CSVQQGFNQPQHF. The DNA of the CDR3 is TGCAGCGTTCAACAGGGGTTTAACCAGCCCCAGCATTTT. The gene calls are TRBV29-1 and TRBJ1-5; 7 bases agree with TRBD1. The V gene end was trimmed by 5 bases and the J gene end by 7 bases; junction bases not matched to a gene: 8. The germline CDR1 and CDR2 sequences are SQVTM and ANQGSEA. The CDR3 is made up of 13 amino acids.

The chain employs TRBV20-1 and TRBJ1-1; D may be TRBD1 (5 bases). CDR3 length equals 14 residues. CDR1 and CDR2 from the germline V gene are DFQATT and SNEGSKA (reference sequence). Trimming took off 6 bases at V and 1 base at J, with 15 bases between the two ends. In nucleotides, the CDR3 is TGCAGTGCCGAAGCGGGGCTTGGGAACACTGAAGCTTTCTTT. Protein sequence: CSAEAGLGNTEAFF.

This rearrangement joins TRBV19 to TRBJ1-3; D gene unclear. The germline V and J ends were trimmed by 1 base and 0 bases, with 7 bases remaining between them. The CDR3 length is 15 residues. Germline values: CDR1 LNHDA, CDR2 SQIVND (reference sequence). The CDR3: CASSIVQNSGNTIYF. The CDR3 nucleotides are TGTGCCAGTAGTATAGTCCAGAACTCTGGAAACACCATATATTTT.

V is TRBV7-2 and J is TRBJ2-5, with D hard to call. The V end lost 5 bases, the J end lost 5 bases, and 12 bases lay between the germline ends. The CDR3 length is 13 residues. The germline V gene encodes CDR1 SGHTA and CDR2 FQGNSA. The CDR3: CASSILYDETQYF. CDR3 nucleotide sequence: TGTGCCAGCAGCATACTCTACGACGAGACCCAGTACTTC.

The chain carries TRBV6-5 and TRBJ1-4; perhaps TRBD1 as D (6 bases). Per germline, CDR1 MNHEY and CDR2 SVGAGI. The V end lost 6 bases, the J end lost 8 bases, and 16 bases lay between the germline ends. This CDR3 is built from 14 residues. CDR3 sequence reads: CASRTGFLNEKLFF. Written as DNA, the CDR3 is TGTGCCAGCAGAACAGGGTTTCTTAACGAAAAACTGTTTTTT.

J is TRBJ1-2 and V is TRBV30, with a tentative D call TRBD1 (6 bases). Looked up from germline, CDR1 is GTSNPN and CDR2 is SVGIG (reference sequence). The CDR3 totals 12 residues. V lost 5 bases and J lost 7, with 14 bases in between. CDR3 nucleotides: TGTGCCTGGGCACAGGGCTCCCGTGGCTACACCTTC. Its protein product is CAWAQGSRGYTF. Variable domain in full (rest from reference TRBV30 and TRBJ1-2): SQTIHQWPATLVQPVGSPLSLECTVEGTSNPNLYWYRQAAGRGLQLLFYSVGIGQISSEVPQNLSASRPQDRQFILSSKKLLLSDSGFYLCAWAQGSRGYTFGSGTRLTVV.

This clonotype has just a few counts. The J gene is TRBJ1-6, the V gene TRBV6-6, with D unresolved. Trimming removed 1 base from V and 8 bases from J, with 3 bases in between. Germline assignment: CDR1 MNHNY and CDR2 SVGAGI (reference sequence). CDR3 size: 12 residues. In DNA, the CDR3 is TGTGCCAGCAGTTACTGGGATTCACCCCTCCACTTT. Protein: CASSYWDSPLHF.

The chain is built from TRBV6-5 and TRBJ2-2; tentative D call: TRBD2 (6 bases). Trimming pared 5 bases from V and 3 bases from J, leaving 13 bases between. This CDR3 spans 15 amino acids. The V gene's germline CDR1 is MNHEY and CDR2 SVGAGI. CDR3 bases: TGTGCCAGCAGTATAGACGGAGGGGACACCGGGGAGCTGTTTTTT. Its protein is CASSIDGGDTGELFF.

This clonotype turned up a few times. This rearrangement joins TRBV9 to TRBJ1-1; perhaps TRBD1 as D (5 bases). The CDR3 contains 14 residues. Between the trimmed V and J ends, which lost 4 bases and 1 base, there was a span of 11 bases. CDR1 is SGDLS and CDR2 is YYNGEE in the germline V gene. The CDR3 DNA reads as TGTGCCAGCAGCCCCGGGGCCAGGAACACTGAAGCTTTCTTT. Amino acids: CASSPGARNTEAFF.

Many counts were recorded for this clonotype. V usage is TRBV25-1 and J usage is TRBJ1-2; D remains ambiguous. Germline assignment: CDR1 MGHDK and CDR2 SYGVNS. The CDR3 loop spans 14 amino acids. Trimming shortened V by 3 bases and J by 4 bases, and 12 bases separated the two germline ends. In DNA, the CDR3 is TGTGCCAGCAGTGACCCGATCAGGATCTATGGCTACACCTTC. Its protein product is CASSDPIRIYGYTF.

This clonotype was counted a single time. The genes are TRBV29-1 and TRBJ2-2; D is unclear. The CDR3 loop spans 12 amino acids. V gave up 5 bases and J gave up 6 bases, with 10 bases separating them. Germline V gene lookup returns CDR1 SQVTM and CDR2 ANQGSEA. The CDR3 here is CSVPGKAGELFF. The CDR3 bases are TGCAGCGTTCCCGGTAAAGCCGGGGAGCTGTTTTTT.

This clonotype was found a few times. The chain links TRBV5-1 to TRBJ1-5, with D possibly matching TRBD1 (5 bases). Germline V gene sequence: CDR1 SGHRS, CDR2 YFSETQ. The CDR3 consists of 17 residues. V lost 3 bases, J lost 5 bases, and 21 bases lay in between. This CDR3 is CASSCSPYRTLYQPQHF. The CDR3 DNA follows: TGCGCCAGCAGCTGTTCCCCGTACAGGACTTTGTATCAGCCCCAGCATTTT. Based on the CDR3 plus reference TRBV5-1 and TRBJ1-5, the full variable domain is KAGVTQTPRYLIKTRGQQVTLSCSPISGHRSVSWYQQTPGQGLQFLFEYFSETQRNKGNFPGRFSGRQFSNSRSEMNVSTLELGDSALYLCASSCSPYRTLYQPQHFGDGTRLSIL.

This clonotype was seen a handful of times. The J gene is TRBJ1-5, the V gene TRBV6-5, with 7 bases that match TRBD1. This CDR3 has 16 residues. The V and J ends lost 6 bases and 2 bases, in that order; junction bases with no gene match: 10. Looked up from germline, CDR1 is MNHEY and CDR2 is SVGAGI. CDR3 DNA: TGTGCCAGCAGCCCTGGACCACAGGGGCGCAATCAGCCCCAGCATTTT. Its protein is CASSPGPQGRNQPQHF.

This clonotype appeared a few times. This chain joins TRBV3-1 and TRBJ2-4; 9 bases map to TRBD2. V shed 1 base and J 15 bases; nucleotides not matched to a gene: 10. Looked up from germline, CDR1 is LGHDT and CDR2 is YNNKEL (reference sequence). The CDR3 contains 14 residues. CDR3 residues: CASSQVLAGAFRYF. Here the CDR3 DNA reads TGTGCCAGCAGCCAAGTATTAGCGGGAGCGTTTCGGTACTTC.

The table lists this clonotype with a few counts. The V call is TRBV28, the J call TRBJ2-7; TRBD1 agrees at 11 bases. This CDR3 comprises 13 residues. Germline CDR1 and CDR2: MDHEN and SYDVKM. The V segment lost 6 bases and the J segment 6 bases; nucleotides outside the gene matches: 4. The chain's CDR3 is CASRGTGGVEQYF. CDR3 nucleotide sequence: TGTGCCAGCAGGGGGACAGGGGGTGTCGAGCAGTACTTC.

In DNA form, the CDR3 reads TGCAGCGTTGAATGGGGGAACATTCAGTACTTC. Residues: CSVEWGNIQYF. J is TRBJ2-4 and V is TRBV29-1; either TRBD1 or TRBD2 may supply D (5 bases each). With 2 bases removed from V and 7 bases from J, the gap between germline ends came to 6 bases. Germline loops: CDR1 SQVTM, CDR2 ANQGSEA. This CDR3 is 11 amino acids long. The variable domain in full, completed from reference TRBV29-1 and TRBJ2-4, reads SAVISQKPSRDICQRGTSLTIQCQVDSQVTMMFWYRQQPGQSLTLIATANQGSEATYESGFVIDKFPISRPNLTFSTLTVSNMSPEDSSIYLCSVEWGNIQYFGAGTRLSVL.

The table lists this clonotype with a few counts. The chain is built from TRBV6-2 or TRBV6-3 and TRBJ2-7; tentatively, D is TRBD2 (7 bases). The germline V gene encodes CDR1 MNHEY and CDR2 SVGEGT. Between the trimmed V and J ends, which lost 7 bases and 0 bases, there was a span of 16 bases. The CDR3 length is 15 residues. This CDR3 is CASTGAGAISYEQYV. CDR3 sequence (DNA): TGTGCCAGCACTGGTGCGGGGGCCATCTCCTACGAGCAGTACGTC.

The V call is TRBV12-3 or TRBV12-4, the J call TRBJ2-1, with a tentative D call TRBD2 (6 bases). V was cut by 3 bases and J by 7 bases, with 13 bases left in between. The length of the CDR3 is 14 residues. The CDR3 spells CASSLIPGRNEQFF. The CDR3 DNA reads TGTGCCAGCAGTTTGATCCCAGGGAGGAATGAGCAGTTCTTC.

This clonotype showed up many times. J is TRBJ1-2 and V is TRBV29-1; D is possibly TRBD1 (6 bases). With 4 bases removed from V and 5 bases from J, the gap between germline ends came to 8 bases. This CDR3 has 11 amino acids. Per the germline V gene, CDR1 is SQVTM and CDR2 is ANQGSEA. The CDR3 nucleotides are TGCAGCGTTGTGCAGGGGTATGGCTACACCTTC. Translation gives CSVVQGYGYTF.

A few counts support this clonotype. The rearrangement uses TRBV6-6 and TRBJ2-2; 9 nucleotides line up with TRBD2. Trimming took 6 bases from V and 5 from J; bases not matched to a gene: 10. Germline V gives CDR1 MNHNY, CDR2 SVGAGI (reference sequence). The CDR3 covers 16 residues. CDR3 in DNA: TGTGCCAGCAGCATACTAGCGGGCACCGTAACCGGGGAGCTGTTTTTT. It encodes CASSILAGTVTGELFF.

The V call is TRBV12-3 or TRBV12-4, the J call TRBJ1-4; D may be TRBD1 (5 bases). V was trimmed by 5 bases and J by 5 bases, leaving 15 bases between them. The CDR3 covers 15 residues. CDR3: CASSLDGGTNEKLFF. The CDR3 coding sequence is TGTGCCAGCAGTCTGGACGGGGGGACCAATGAAAAACTGTTTTTT.

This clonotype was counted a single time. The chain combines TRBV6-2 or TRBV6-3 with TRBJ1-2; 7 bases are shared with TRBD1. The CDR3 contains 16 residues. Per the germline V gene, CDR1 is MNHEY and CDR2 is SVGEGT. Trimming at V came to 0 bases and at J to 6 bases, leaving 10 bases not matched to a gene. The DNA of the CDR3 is TGTGCCAGCAGTTACTCGACCAAGACAGGGACCGATGGCTACACCTTC. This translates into CASSYSTKTGTDGYTF.

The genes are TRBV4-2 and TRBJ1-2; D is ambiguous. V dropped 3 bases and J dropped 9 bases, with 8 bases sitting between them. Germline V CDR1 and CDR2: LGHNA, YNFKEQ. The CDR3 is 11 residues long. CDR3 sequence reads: CASSHLVSYTF. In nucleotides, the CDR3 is TGTGCCAGCAGCCACCTCGTTAGCTACACCTTC.

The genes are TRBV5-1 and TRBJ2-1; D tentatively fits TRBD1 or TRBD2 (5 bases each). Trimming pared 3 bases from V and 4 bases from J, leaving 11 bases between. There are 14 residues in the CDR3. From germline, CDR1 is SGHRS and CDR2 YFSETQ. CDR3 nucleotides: TGCGCCAGCAGCTCCGGAGAGGGGTACAATGAGCAGTTCTTC. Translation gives CASSSGEGYNEQFF.